This entry lists 9 T cell receptor beta chains sequenced from one sample in a study of blood T cell repertoires in COVID-19. Using immunoSEQ multiplex PCR, the repertoire was profiled, and TCRdb retains in-frame clones only, with some absent. This sample has 160,000 or so clones, with roughly 88% found just once. Sequences were obtained from PBMCs or T cells enriched from blood (not recorded which). The origin of the receptors is a woman aged 45-65 years who had recovered from COVID-19.

The rearrangement uses TRBV3-1 (or the pseudogene TRBV3-2) and TRBJ1-1; D perhaps matches TRBD1 (5 bases). From germline, CDR1 is LGHDT and CDR2 YNNKEL (reference sequence). Trimming took off 2 bases at V and 5 bases at J, with 12 bases between the two ends. CDR3 length: 14 residues. The CDR3 region is CASSQKQDTTEAFF. DNA for the CDR3: TGTGCCAGCAGCCAAAAACAGGATACAACTGAAGCTTTCTTT.

V is TRBV7-2 and J is TRBJ1-5; tentatively, D is TRBD1 (5 bases). This CDR3 has 14 residues. The V end was cut by 2 bases, the J end by 4 bases, with 9 bases between. Germline V gives CDR1 SGHTA, CDR2 FQGNSA. In DNA, the CDR3 is TGTGCCAGCAGCTTACCAGGGCCAAATCAGCCCCAGCATTTT. This codes for CASSLPGPNQPQHF.

The V call is TRBV5-4, the J call TRBJ2-3; D perhaps matches TRBD2 (7 bases). The V end was cut by 5 bases, the J end by 6 bases, with 19 bases between. CDR3 size: 15 residues. Germline-derived CDR1 and CDR2 are SGHNT and YYREEE (reference sequence). CDR3 sequence: CASRAKGGAFDTQYF. The CDR3 DNA is TGTGCCAGCAGGGCCAAGGGGGGGGCCTTTGATACGCAGTATTTT.

The chain uses TRBV6-2 or TRBV6-3 and TRBJ2-7, with 7 bases aligning to TRBD1. With V trimmed by 5 bases and J by 4 bases, 11 bases remained unmatched. Germline values: CDR1 MNHEY, CDR2 SVGEGT. CDR3 size: 15 residues. CDR3 loop: CASSHPRTGLYEQYF. In DNA, the CDR3 is TGTGCCAGCAGTCACCCCCGGACAGGTCTATACGAGCAGTACTTC.

The gene calls are TRBV19 and TRBJ1-4; D is perhaps TRBD1 (6 bases). CDR3 size: 14 residues. Germline loops: CDR1 LNHDA, CDR2 SQIVND (reference sequence). The V end lost 7 bases, the J end lost 8 bases, and 17 bases lay between the germline ends. The CDR3 sequence is CASKHTGKGEKLFF. CDR3 nucleotides: TGTGCCAGTAAACATACAGGGAAGGGCGAAAAACTGTTTTTT. The whole variable domain, filled in from reference TRBV19 and TRBJ1-4, reads DGGITQSPKYLFRKEGQNVTLSCEQNLNHDAMYWYRQDPGQGLRLIYYSQIVNDFQKGDIAEGYSVSREKKESFPLTVTSAQKNPTAFYLCASKHTGKGEKLFFGSGTQLSVL.

V gene TRBV7-2 combines with J gene TRBJ1-2; the D is unclear. The CDR3 is 14 amino acids. Trimming took off 5 bases at V and 4 bases at J, with 14 bases between the two ends. CDR1 and CDR2 (germline): SGHTA, FQGNSA. This CDR3 is CASSPPRQIYGYTF. CDR3 in DNA: TGTGCCAGCAGCCCCCCTAGGCAGATCTATGGCTACACCTTC.

The chain carries TRBV7-3 and TRBJ2-1; a weak D match, TRBD2 (7 bases). The CDR3 consists of 14 residues. Germline CDR1 SGHTA, CDR2 FQGTGA. V gave up 3 bases and J gave up 4 bases, with 10 bases separating them. CDR3 sequence reads: CASSFAGAYNEQFF. The DNA for the CDR3 is TGTGCCAGCAGCTTTGCGGGGGCATACAATGAGCAGTTCTTC.

This sequence joins TRBV27 and TRBJ1-2, with unresolved D. V was clipped by 6 bases and J by 8 bases, with 22 bases between them. Germline V gene lookup returns CDR1 MNHEY and CDR2 SMNVEV (reference sequence). This CDR3 has 15 amino acids. CDR3 residues: CASRESAGSMEGYTF. The CDR3, as DNA: TGTGCCAGCAGGGAGTCCGCGGGATCTATGGAGGGCTACACCTTC.

The chain uses TRBV10-3 and TRBJ1-4; D gene uncertain. Germline assignment: CDR1 ENHRY and CDR2 SYGVKD. The V gene lost 4 bases and the J gene lost 5 bases, with 20 bases spanning the gap. CDR3 size: 17 residues. The CDR3 DNA follows: TGTGCCATCAGTGTAGGAGGGTTGGACCTACGGAATGAAAAACTGTTTTTT. This encodes CAISVGGLDLRNEKLFF.